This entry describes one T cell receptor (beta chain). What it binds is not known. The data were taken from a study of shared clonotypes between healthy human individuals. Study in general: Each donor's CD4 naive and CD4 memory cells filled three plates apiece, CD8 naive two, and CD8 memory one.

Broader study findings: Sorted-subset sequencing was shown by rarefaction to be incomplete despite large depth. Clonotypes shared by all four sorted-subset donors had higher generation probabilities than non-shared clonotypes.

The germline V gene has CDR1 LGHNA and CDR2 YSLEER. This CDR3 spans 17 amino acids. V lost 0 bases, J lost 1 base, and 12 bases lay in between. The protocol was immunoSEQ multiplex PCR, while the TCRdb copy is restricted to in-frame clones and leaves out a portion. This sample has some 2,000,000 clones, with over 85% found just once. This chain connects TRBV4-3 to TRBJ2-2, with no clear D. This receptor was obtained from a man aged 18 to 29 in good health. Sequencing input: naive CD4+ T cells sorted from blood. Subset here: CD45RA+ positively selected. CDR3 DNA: TGCGCCAGCAGCCAAGAGGCCAGGCGGCTGAACACCGGGGAGCTGTTTTTT. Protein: CASSQEARRLNTGELFF.